The clone carrying this T cell receptor beta chain has more than one count but fewer than ten. The germline V gene has CDR1 MNHNS and CDR2 SASEGT. V shed 6 bases and J 6 bases; nucleotides not matched to a gene: 10. This CDR3 contains 15 residues. This entry is derived from a study of immune characterization of retroperitoneal liposarcoma. TCRdb itself ran the PCR reads through MiXCR, one entry per CDR3 protein. The sample has approximately 3,100 distinct CDR3 sequences, under 55% seen once. This chain uses TRBV6-1 with TRBJ2-1, with 8 bases that match TRBD2. This TCR was recovered from a male donor with retroperitoneal liposarcoma. The sequencing sample was made of tumor tissue. The CDR3 sequence is CASSTGSAGGNEQFF. DNA of the CDR3: TGTGCCAGCAGCACCGGGAGTGCGGGAGGCAATGAGCAGTTCTTC.